Each of the 20 T cell receptor beta chains below was sequenced from the same sample in a study of Tregs in tolerant kidney transplant recipients. TCRdb's copy holds only in-frame clones and misses some; the assay was immunoSEQ multiplex PCR. Of around 61,000 clones in the sample, around 87% were seen once. The nonmyeloablative bone marrow transplants came from related graft donors, with transient mixed chimerism. The material sequenced was CD4+ T cells from blood (PBMCs), taken 6 months after the transplant. The source is a human patient who received a combined kidney and bone marrow transplant. Some T cells may be the graft donor's.

This chain connects TRBV7-9 to TRBJ2-1; the match to TRBD2 covers 13 bases. The germline V gene encodes CDR1 SEHNR and CDR2 FQNEAQ (reference sequence). V gave up 6 bases and J gave up 7 bases; unmatched junction bases: 6. This CDR3 comprises 15 residues. The CDR3 coding sequence is TGTGCCAGCAGAAGACTAGCGGGAGGCGGGAATGAGCAGTTCTTC. It yields the protein CASRRLAGGGNEQFF.

This chain links TRBV19 with TRBJ2-3, with TRBD2 identical over 8 bases. This CDR3 spans 15 amino acids. Germline V CDR1 and CDR2: LNHDA, SQIVND (reference sequence). With 5 bases clipped from V and 3 bases from J, the junction kept 7 bases outside the gene matches. The CDR3 DNA reads as TGTGCCAGTAGTTCTCAGCGGGAGTGGACAGATACGCAGTATTTT. This encodes CASSSQREWTDTQYF.

The V gene is TRBV11-3, the J gene TRBJ2-2; 12 bases line up with TRBD2. V was pared by 1 base and J by 7 bases, with 1 base of the junction left unmatched. The germline gives CDR1 SGHNT, CDR2 YENEEA. This CDR3 has 15 amino acids. This CDR3 reads CASSLGTSGIGELFF. CDR3 bases: TGTGCCAGCAGCTTAGGGACTAGCGGGATCGGGGAGCTGTTTTTT.

The chain recombines TRBV5-1 with TRBJ2-5; TRBD1 might be the D (6 bases). The J call is doubtful: the DNA matches TRBJ2-7 better. Germline assignment: CDR1 SGHRS and CDR2 YFSETQ. The CDR3 consists of 14 residues. CDR3 in amino acids: CASSLFRQAGEQYF. For the CDR3, the DNA is TGCGCCAGCAGCTTGTTCAGACAGGCGGGCGAGCAGTACTTC.

J is TRBJ2-1 and V is TRBV18, with 13 bases fitting TRBD2. With 1 base clipped from V and 9 bases from J, the junction kept 6 bases outside the gene matches. This CDR3 has 16 amino acids. From germline, CDR1 is KGHSH and CDR2 LQKENI. As DNA, the CDR3 is TGTGCCAGCTCACCACGCCCCGGGACTAGCGGGGCTGAGCAGTTCTTC. Its translation: CASSPRPGTSGAEQFF.

CDR3 sequence reads: CASSLGRIAYEQYF. In DNA form, the CDR3 reads TGCGCCAGCAGCTTGGGGAGAATCGCCTACGAGCAGTACTTC. The rearrangement links TRBV5-1 to TRBJ2-7; D not resolved. Germline CDR1 SGHRS, CDR2 YFSETQ. Trimming shortened V by 0 bases and J by 2 bases, and 9 bases separated the two germline ends. CDR3 length: 14 residues.

The V and J genes are TRBV7-3 and TRBJ2-1; 7 bases are a match to TRBD2. The germline V gene has CDR1 SGHTA and CDR2 FQGTGA. The CDR3 has 15 amino acids. The J segment lost 6 bases and the V segment lost 3 bases, leaving 8 bases of the junction unmatched. CDR3 loop: CASSLVGGVGNEQFF. CDR3 nucleotides: TGTGCCAGCAGCTTGGTGGGGGGGGTTGGCAATGAGCAGTTCTTC.

The chain links TRBV5-1 to TRBJ2-2; 9 positions agree with TRBD2. J gave up 0 bases and V 2 bases, and 5 bases lay outside the gene matches. This CDR3 region has 17 residues. CDR1 is SGHRS and CDR2 is YFSETQ in the germline V gene. CDR3 DNA: TGCGCCAGCAGCTTAGGACTAGCGCCTTCGAACACCGGGGAGCTGTTTTTT. This sequence encodes CASSLGLAPSNTGELFF. Full variable domain (rest looked up from reference TRBV5-1 and TRBJ2-2): KAGVTQTPRYLIKTRGQQVTLSCSPISGHRSVSWYQQTPGQGLQFLFEYFSETQRNKGNFPGRFSGRQFSNSRSEMNVSTLELGDSALYLCASSLGLAPSNTGELFFGEGSRLTVL.

This clone was counted between two and nine times. V gene TRBV30 combines with J gene TRBJ2-7; the D gene is possibly TRBD2 (5 bases). There are 15 residues in the CDR3. Germline CDR1 and CDR2: GTSNPN and SVGIG (reference sequence). The V gene lost 3 bases and the J gene lost 2 bases, with 17 bases spanning the gap. The chain's CDR3 is CAWSGPGLLTYEQYF. The DNA of the CDR3 is TGTGCCTGGAGCGGGCCCGGACTGCTCACCTACGAGCAGTACTTC.

This chain links TRBV7-2 with TRBJ1-3; D call uncertain. V was shortened by 8 bases and J by 8 bases, with 10 bases between the two germline ends. Germline loops: CDR1 SGHTA, CDR2 FQGNSA. The CDR3 runs to 11 residues. The CDR3 is CASRLRDTIYF. Written as DNA, the CDR3 is TGTGCCAGCCGTCTCCGGGACACCATATATTTT.

V is TRBV7-9 and J is TRBJ2-1; tentative D call: TRBD2 (5 bases). The germline gives CDR1 SEHNR, CDR2 FQNEAQ (reference sequence). This CDR3 spans 14 amino acids. V lost 4 bases, J lost 7 bases, and 14 bases lay in between. The CDR3 loop is CASSSPPGLNEQFF. The CDR3 nucleotides are TGTGCCAGCAGCTCCCCCCCCGGACTGAATGAGCAGTTCTTC.

This chain uses TRBV18 with TRBJ1-1, with 8 bases fitting TRBD1. From germline, CDR1 is KGHSH and CDR2 LQKENI. Losses at the gene ends were 5 bases for V and 11 bases for J; bases not matched to a gene: 4. The length of the CDR3 is 11 residues. CDR3 coding DNA: TGTGCCAGCTCAACGACAGGGGTGGCTTTCTTT. This translates into CASSTTGVAFF.

The chain couples TRBV7-2 to TRBJ2-5; 9 nucleotides agree with TRBD1. V shed 5 bases and J 2 bases; nucleotides not matched to a gene: 12. CDR3 size: 17 residues. Germline-derived CDR1 and CDR2 are SGHTA and FQGNSA. CDR3 DNA: TGTGCCAGCAGCCCCCAAGTTCAGGGACAGGGACAAGAGACCCAGTACTTC. Its translation is CASSPQVQGQGQETQYF.

This chain links TRBV28 with TRBJ2-5; D remains unclear. Trimming cost V 2 bases and J 4 bases, with 2 bases left between them. CDR1 and CDR2 from the germline V gene are MDHEN and SYDVKM. The CDR3 is 11 residues long. CDR3 nucleotide sequence: TGTGCCAGCAGTTTACGAGAGACCCAGTACTTC. It is translated as CASSLRETQYF.

This clone has a single count. This chain connects TRBV19 to TRBJ2-7; TRBD1 agrees at 8 bases. CDR3 length: 14 amino acids. The trim removed 5 bases at V and 3 bases at J, leaving 6 bases unmatched. The germline gives CDR1 LNHDA, CDR2 SQIVND (reference sequence). CDR3 sequence: CASSVTGVYYEQYF. CDR3 nucleotide sequence: TGTGCCAGTAGTGTGACAGGGGTGTACTACGAGCAGTACTTC.

CDR3 sequence reads: CASSGTGTGASETQYF. In DNA, the CDR3 is TGCGCCAGCAGCGGCACCGGGACAGGGGCATCAGAGACCCAGTACTTC. The rearrangement joins TRBV5-1 to TRBJ2-5, with 10 nucleotides matching TRBD1. V was clipped by 4 bases and J by 4 bases; unmatched bases: 10. This CDR3 spans 16 amino acids. Germline V gene sequence: CDR1 SGHRS, CDR2 YFSETQ. Full variable domain (missing parts from reference TRBV5-1 and TRBJ2-5): KAGVTQTPRYLIKTRGQQVTLSCSPISGHRSVSWYQQTPGQGLQFLFEYFSETQRNKGNFPGRFSGRQFSNSRSEMNVSTLELGDSALYLCASSGTGTGASETQYFGPGTRLLVL.

V is TRBV5-6 and J is TRBJ2-3, with D maybe TRBD2 (6 bases). Trimming removed 1 base from V and 1 base from J, with 10 bases in between. The CDR3 spans 15 residues. Germline lookup yields CDR1 SGHDT and CDR2 YYEEEE. In DNA form, the CDR3 reads TGTGCCAGCAGCTTGTACGGCGGGGGCACAGATACGCAGTATTTT. As protein: CASSLYGGGTDTQYF.

The chain combines TRBV4-3 with TRBJ2-5, with TRBD1 matching over 8 bases. The V segment lost 0 bases and the J segment 3 bases; nucleotides outside the gene matches: 6. CDR1 LGHNA and CDR2 YSLEER come from the germline V gene. CDR3 length: 16 amino acids. CDR3 loop: CASSQEIGTGEETQYF. DNA of the CDR3: TGCGCCAGCAGCCAAGAGATAGGGACAGGAGAAGAGACCCAGTACTTC.

The rearrangement links TRBV13 to TRBJ2-7; a weak D match, TRBD1 (5 bases). Germline values: CDR1 PRHDT, CDR2 FYEKMQ (reference sequence). Trimming shortened V by 2 bases and J by 2 bases, and 19 bases separated the two germline ends. There are 17 residues in the CDR3. The CDR3 region is CASSLLRKDIRTYEQYF. CDR3 DNA: TGTGCCAGCAGCTTACTAAGAAAGGACATCCGGACCTACGAGCAGTACTTC.

The rearrangement joins TRBV11-1 to TRBJ2-3; the match to TRBD1 covers 8 bases. V gave up 5 bases and J gave up 1 base; unmatched junction bases: 5. Germline V gene sequence: CDR1 SGHAT, CDR2 FQDESV (reference sequence). This CDR3 contains 15 residues. The DNA of the CDR3 is TGTGCCAGCAGCGCTCAGACAGGGGGCACAGATACGCAGTATTTT. This codes for CASSAQTGGTDTQYF.